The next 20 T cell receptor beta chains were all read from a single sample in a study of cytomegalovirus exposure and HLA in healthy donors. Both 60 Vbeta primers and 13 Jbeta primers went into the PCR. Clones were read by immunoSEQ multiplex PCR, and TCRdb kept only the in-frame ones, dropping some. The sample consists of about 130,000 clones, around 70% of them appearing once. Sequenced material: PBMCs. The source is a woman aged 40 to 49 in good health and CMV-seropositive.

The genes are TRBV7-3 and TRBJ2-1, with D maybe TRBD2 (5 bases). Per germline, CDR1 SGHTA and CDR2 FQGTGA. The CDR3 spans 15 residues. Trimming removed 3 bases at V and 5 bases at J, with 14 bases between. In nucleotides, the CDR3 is TGTGCCAGCAGCTTTGACCGGGGTAGGGACAATGAGCAGTTCTTC. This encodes CASSFDRGRDNEQFF.

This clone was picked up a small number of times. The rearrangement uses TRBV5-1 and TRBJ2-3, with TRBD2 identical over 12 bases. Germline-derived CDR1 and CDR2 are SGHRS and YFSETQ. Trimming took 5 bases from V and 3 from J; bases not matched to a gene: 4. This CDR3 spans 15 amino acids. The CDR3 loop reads CASSAGTSGTDTQYF. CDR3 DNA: TGCGCCAGCAGTGCCGGGACTAGCGGGACAGATACGCAGTATTTT.

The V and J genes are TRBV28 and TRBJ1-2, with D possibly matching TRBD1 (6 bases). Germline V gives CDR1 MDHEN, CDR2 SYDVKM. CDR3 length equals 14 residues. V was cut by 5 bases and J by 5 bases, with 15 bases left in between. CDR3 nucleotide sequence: TGTGCCAGCAGTATTGCTCGGGACACTTATGGCTACACCTTC. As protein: CASSIARDTYGYTF.

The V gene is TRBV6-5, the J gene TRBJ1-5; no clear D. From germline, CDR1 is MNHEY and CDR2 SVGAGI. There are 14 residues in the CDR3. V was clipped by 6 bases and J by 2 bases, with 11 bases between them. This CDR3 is CASRLGVGNQPQHF. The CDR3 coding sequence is TGTGCCAGCAGGCTAGGTGTCGGCAATCAGCCCCAGCATTTT.

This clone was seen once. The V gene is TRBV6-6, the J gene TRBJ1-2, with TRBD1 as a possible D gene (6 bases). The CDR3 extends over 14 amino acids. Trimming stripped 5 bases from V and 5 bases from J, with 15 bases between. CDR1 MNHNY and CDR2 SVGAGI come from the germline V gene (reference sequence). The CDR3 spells CASSAAGRGYGYTF. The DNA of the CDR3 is TGTGCCAGCAGTGCGGCGGGGAGGGGGTATGGCTACACCTTC.

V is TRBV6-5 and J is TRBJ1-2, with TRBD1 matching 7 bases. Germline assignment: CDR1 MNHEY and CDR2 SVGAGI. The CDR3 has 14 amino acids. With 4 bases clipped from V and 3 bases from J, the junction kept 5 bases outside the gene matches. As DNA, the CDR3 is TGTGCCAGCAGTTCCGCCGGGACAGACTATGGCTACACCTTC. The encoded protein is CASSSAGTDYGYTF.

In DNA, the CDR3 is TGTGCCAGCAGTGAGTACAGGGCCTACGAGCAGTACTTC. Its protein is CASSEYRAYEQYF. The chain links TRBV6-1 to TRBJ2-7; tentatively, D is TRBD1 (6 bases). V was trimmed by 3 bases and J by 2 bases, leaving 8 bases between them. The germline V gene encodes CDR1 MNHNS and CDR2 SASEGT. The CDR3 spans 13 residues.

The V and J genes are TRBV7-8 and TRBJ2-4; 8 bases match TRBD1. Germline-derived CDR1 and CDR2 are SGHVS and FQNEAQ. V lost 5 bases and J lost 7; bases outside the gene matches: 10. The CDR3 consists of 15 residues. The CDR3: CASSPQTGVRNIQYF. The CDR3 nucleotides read TGTGCCAGCAGCCCACAGACAGGGGTGAGGAACATTCAGTACTTC.

CDR3 amino acids: CASSQGTTTGGNQPQHF. As DNA, the CDR3 is TGCGCCAGCAGCCAGGGAACTACGACAGGGGGCAATCAGCCCCAGCATTTT. V usage is TRBV4-1 and J usage is TRBJ1-5; TRBD1 agrees at 8 bases. Germline lookup yields CDR1 MGHRA and CDR2 YSYEKL. J lost 2 bases, V lost 3 bases, and 9 bases had no gene match. The CDR3 contains 17 residues.

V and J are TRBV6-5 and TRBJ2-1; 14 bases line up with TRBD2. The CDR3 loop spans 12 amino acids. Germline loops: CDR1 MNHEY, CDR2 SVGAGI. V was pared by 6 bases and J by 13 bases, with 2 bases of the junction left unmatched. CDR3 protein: CASRGTSGSQFF. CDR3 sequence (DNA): TGTGCCAGCAGGGGGACTAGCGGGAGCCAGTTCTTC.

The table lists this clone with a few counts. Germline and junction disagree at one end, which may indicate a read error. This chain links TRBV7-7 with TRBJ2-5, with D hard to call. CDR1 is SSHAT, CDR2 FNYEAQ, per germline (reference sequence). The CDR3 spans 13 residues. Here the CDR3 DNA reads TGTGCTAGCAGCTCTGGCTACCAAGAGACCCAGTACTTC. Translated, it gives CASSSGYQETQYF.

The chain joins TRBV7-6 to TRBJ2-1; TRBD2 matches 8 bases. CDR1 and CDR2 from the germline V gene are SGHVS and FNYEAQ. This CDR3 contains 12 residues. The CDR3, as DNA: TGTGCGACGGGGGGGCCCTACAATGAGCAGTTCTTC. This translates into CATGGPYNEQFF.

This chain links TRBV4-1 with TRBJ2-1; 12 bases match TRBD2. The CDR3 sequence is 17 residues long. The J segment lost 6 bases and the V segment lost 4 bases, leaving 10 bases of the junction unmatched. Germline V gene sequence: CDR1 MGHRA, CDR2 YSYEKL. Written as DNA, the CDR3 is TGCGCCAGCAGCCCATACCTAGCGGGGGGGCATGGCAATGAGCAGTTCTTC. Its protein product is CASSPYLAGGHGNEQFF.

The CDR3 DNA reads TGTGCCAGCAGAGCCGGGCACAGGGGTTTCAGGGATGGCTACACCTTC. This codes for CASRAGHRGFRDGYTF. The chain joins TRBV9 to TRBJ1-2, with 7 bases aligning to TRBD1. From germline, CDR1 is SGDLS and CDR2 YYNGEE. Trimming at V came to 5 bases and at J to 6 bases, leaving 16 bases not matched to a gene. The CDR3 sequence is 16 residues long.

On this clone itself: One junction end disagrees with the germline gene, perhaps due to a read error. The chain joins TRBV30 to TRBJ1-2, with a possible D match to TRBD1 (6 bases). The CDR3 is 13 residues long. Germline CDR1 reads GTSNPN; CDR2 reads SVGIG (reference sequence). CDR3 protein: CAWSDRDNSGYTF. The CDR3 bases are TGTGCCTGGAGCGACCGGGACAACTCTGGCTACACCTTC.

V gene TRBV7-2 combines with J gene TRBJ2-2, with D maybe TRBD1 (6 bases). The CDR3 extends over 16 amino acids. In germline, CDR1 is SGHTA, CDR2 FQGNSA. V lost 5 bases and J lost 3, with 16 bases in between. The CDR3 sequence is CASSRPRDKDTGELFF. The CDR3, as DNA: TGTGCCAGCAGCCGCCCCCGGGACAAGGACACCGGGGAGCTGTTTTTT.

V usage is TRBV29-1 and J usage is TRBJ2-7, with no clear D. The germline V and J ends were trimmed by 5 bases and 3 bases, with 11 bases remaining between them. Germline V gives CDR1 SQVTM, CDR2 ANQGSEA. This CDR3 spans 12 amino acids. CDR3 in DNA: TGCAGCGTTCAACAAAACCACTACGAGCAGTACTTC. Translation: CSVQQNHYEQYF.

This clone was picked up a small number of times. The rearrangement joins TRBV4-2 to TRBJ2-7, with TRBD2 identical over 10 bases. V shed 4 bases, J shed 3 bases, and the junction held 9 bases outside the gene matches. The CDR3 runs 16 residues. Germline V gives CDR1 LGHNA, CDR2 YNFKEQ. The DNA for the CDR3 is TGTGCCAGCAGCCTGAAGACTAGCGGGCGGCACTACGAGCAGTACTTC. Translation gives CASSLKTSGRHYEQYF.

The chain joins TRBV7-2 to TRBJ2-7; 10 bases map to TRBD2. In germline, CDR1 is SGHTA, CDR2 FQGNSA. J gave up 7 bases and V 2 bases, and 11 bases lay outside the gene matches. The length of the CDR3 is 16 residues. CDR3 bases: TGTGCCAGCAGCTTAAAGGCTAGCGGGAGCTCGGGGGAGCAGTACTTC. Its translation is CASSLKASGSSGEQYF.

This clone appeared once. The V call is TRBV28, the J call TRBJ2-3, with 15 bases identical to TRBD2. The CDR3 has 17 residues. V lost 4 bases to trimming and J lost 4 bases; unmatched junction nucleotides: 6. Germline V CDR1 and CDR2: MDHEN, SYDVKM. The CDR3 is CASSSPGLAGGADTQYF. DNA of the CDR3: TGTGCCAGCAGTTCCCCCGGACTAGCGGGGGGGGCAGATACGCAGTATTTT.